These 9 T cell receptor beta chains originate from one sample sequenced in a study of T cells in Graves' hyperthyroidism and ophthalmopathy. Authors of the study amplified TCR beta CDR3 regions from RNA transcripts. Carried out on the TCR CDR3, a first-round RT-PCR used the HTBI primer set. TCRdb re-derived calls from the multiplex PCR reads in MiXCR, one entry per CDR3 protein. The table lists fewer than 750,000 distinct CDR3 sequences, roughly 46% of them singletons, with about 8.3% in the top ten. The material sequenced was peripheral blood or thyroid tissue (not recorded which). These TCRs come from a woman aged 18-35 years with Graves' hyperthyroidism.

About this clonotype itself: A junction boundary mismatches the germline segment, possibly from a read error. This chain links TRBV7-7 with TRBJ2-1; 14 bases are a match to TRBD2. CDR3 length: 21 residues. CDR1 and CDR2 (germline): SSHAT, FNYEAQ (reference sequence). The CDR3 nucleotides read TGTGCTAGCAGCTTAGCGCCTCCGGGACTAGCGGGAGTTAGGGGATACTATGAGCAGTTCTTC. Its translation: CASSLAPPGLAGVRGYYEQFF.

There are many counts of this clonotype. V and J are TRBV19 and TRBJ2-5; 9 bases are shared with TRBD2. Germline V gives CDR1 LNHDA, CDR2 SQIVND (reference sequence). There are 15 residues in the CDR3. With V trimmed by 10 bases and J by 7 bases, 16 bases remained unmatched. The CDR3 coding sequence is TGTGCCACCGGGGGGGCTAGCGGGAACAGCGGGACCCAGTACTTC. It codes for CATGGASGNSGTQYF.

This clonotype was seen many times. An end of the junction differs from the germline gene, which may be a read error. The chain combines TRBV6-2 or TRBV6-3 with TRBJ1-1, with D possibly being TRBD1 (5 bases). Germline CDR1 is MNHEY and CDR2 is SVGEGT. The CDR3 covers 16 residues. Here the CDR3 DNA reads TGTGCCAGCAGTTACTCGGGGCTAGGGGTGAACGCTGAAGCTTTCTTT. This codes for CASSYSGLGVNAEAFF.

This clonotype was counted ten times or more. CDR3 DNA: TGTGCCACCAGTGACGGAGGGAGTAACACTGAAGCTTTCTTT. This translates into CATSDGGSNTEAFF. This chain uses TRBV24-1 with TRBJ1-1; D is undetermined. The CDR3 has 14 residues. The germline V gene encodes CDR1 KGHDR and CDR2 SFDVKD. Trimming stripped 4 bases from V and 2 bases from J, with 10 bases between.

Remarks on this clonotype: A read error may explain this, as a much larger clone is one base away. The chain carries TRBV10-3 and TRBJ2-7; weak D call: TRBD2 (5 bases). Germline V CDR1 and CDR2: ENHRY, SYGVKD. The CDR3 covers 16 residues. Written as DNA, the CDR3 is TGTGCCATCAGTGAGCGGGCCGGCTCGGGGAATAACGATCAGTACTTC. Protein sequence: CAISERAGSGNNDQYF.

This clonotype has at least ten counts. The CDR3, as DNA: TGTGCCAGCAGTCCCTCGTGGCCTTCGAACACTGAAGCTTTCTTT. It encodes CASSPSWPSNTEAFF. The chain combines TRBV6-5 with TRBJ1-1; no reliable D call. Trimming took 5 bases from V and 1 from J, leaving 14 bases between them. The CDR3 is 15 residues long. Germline CDR1 is MNHEY and CDR2 is SVGAGI.

Ten or more counts support this clonotype. The chain joins TRBV7-9 to TRBJ1-1; the D gene is possibly TRBD1 (5 bases). V was trimmed by 3 bases and J by 5 bases, leaving 16 bases between them. Per germline, CDR1 SEHNR and CDR2 FQNEAQ (reference sequence). The CDR3 runs to 15 residues. The CDR3 sequence is CASSFGTGRRTEAFF. The CDR3 DNA follows: TGTGCCAGCAGCTTCGGTACAGGTAGGAGGACTGAAGCTTTCTTT.

The chain employs TRBV29-1 and TRBJ1-5; 10 positions agree with TRBD1. Trimming removed 7 bases from V and 7 bases from J; junction bases left unmatched: 7. CDR3 size: 13 residues. CDR1 and CDR2 (germline): SQVTM, ANQGSEA. This CDR3 is CSAKGDRGQPQHF. The DNA for the CDR3 is TGCAGCGCCAAGGGGGACAGGGGACAGCCCCAGCATTTT.

The chain recombines TRBV7-3 with TRBJ2-7; D is perhaps TRBD1 (5 bases). Deletions cut 7 bases from V and 4 bases from J, with 8 bases between. The CDR3 consists of 11 residues. Germline values: CDR1 SGHTA, CDR2 FQGTGA. CDR3 amino acids: CASNRQYEQYF. CDR3 nucleotides: TGTGCCAGCAACCGACAGTACGAGCAGTACTTC.